The clone carrying this T cell receptor beta chain was counted once. Its antigen is not identified. This sample stems from a study of cytomegalovirus exposure and HLA in healthy donors. About the research overall: HLA-typed donors contributed around 82 million unique TCRs, which were held in an early data release. Study-wide points: Evidence from a later analysis indicated that most CMV-associated TCR beta chains looked HLA-restricted. In a later analysis, HLA-associated beta chains showed higher expansion and lower generation probabilities than comparable chains. Later genetic work tied a missense DCLRE1C variant to beta-chain V and J trimming.

Researchers ran the PCR with 60 Vbeta and 13 Jbeta primers. Clones were sequenced by immunoSEQ multiplex PCR, and TCRdb holds only the in-frame ones, with some missing. The table includes 150,000 to 200,000 clones, more than 75% detected once. V shed 0 bases and J shed 4 bases, with 8 bases lying between them. The CDR3 has 14 amino acids. Germline V lookup: CDR1 SGHRS, CDR2 YFSETQ. This receptor was taken from a woman in her thirties in good health and CMV-seropositive. J is TRBJ2-1 and V is TRBV5-1; D is uncertain. The sequenced sample consisted of PBMCs. For the CDR3, the DNA is TGCGCCAGCAGCTTGGAGAACTCTTACAATGAGCAGTTCTTC. The encoded protein is CASSLENSYNEQFF.